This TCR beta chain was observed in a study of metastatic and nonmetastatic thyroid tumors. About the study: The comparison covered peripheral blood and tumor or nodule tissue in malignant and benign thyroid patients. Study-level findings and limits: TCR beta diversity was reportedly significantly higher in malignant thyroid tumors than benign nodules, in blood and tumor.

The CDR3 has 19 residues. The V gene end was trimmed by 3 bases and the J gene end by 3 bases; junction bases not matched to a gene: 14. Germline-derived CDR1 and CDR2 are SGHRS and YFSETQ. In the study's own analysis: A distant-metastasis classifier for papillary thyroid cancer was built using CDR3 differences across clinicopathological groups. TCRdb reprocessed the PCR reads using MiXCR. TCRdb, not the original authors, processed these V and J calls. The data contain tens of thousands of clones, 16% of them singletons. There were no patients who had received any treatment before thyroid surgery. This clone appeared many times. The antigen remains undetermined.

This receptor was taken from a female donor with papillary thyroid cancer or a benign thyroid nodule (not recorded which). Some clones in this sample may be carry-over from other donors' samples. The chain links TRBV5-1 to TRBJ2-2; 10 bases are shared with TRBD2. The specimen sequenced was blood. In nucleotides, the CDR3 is TGCGCCAGCAGCTCGGGGAGTCCTGGGACTAGCGCATACACCGGGGAGCTGTTTTTT. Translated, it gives CASSSGSPGTSAYTGELFF.